This is a list of T cell receptor beta chains from one sample in a study of blood T cell repertoires in COVID-19. Produced via immunoSEQ multiplex PCR; TCRdb's table is partial and in-frame only. Of some 170,000 clones listed, almost 80% are singletons. Material: PBMCs or T cells enriched from blood (not recorded which). These receptors were collected from a woman aged 45-65 years who had recovered from COVID-19. The CDR3 runs from the conserved cysteine through the conserved F or W. The D gene is left open where the match is weak. The size field is filled for only some rows; it gives once, few, many or a size class.

D gene,V gene,clone size,J gene,CDR3 DNA,CDR3 protein
TRBD2,TRBV5-6,many,TRBJ2-1,TGTGCCAGCAGTTATCTTCTAGGACTAGCGTCTCAGGAGCAGTTCTTC,CASSYLLGLASQEQFF
-,TRBV7-2,-,TRBJ2-7,TGTGCCAGCAGCTTATCCCCAGGGGCAGGGTACGAGCAGTACTTC,CASSLSPGAGYEQYF
TRBD1,TRBV6-4,-,TRBJ1-6,TGTGCCAGCCGGGACAGGCCCAATTCACCCCTCCACTTT,CASRDRPNSPLHF
-,TRBV7-2,-,TRBJ2-5,TGTGCCAGCAGCCTACGTAGAGAGACCCAGTACTTC,CASSLRRETQYF
TRBD2,TRBV4-2,-,TRBJ2-7,TGTGCCAGCAGCCAAGATGAAGTTAGCGGGAGACTATACGAGCAGTACTTC,CASSQDEVSGRLYEQYF
-,TRBV6-2/TRBV6-3,-,TRBJ1-1,TGTGCCAGCAGTTCGAGGGTAGGGAACACTGAAGCTTTCTTT,CASSSRVGNTEAFF
-,TRBV5-1,many,TRBJ1-2,TGCGCCAGCGGAGGGGTTAACTATGGCTACACCTTC,CASGGVNYGYTF
-,TRBV6-1,-,TRBJ2-5,TGTGCCAGCAGTGAAGAGTCGACAGGCTGGGAGACCCAGTACTTC,CASSEESTGWETQYF
TRBD2,TRBV27,once,TRBJ2-7,TGTGCCAGCAAGGGGACGGTCCCTAGCGGGAGCTCCTACGAGCAGTACTTC,CASKGTVPSGSSYEQYF
-,TRBV24-1,-,TRBJ1-1,TGTGCCACCAGAAACAGGGCCTCCGCTGAAGCTTTCTTT,CATRNRASAEAFF
TRBD1,TRBV5-1,-,TRBJ1-5,TGCGCCAGCAGCCCAGGACAGGGAGAAGAGCCCCAGCATTTT,CASSPGQGEEPQHF
TRBD2,TRBV7-6,-,TRBJ2-7,TGTGCCAGCAGCTCCCGGGACCCCGGGGGGGAGCAGTACTTC,CASSSRDPGGEQYF
-,TRBV2,-,TRBJ2-5,TGTGCCAGCAGTGGTGGGGGGGAGACCCAGTACTTC,CASSGGGETQYF
TRBD2,TRBV3-1/TRBV3-2,once,TRBJ2-3,TGTGCCAGCAGCCAGGGACTAGCGGGAGGAGATACGCAGTATTTT,CASSQGLAGGDTQYF
-,TRBV5-4,-,TRBJ2-7,TGTGCCAGCAGCTCGCTGGCCAAAAGTACCTACGAGCAGTACTTC,CASSSLAKSTYEQYF
TRBD1,TRBV6-5,once,TRBJ1-4,TGTGCCAGCAGACCCCAGGGGGGCGAAAAACTGTTTTTT,CASRPQGGEKLFF
-,TRBV5-1,-,TRBJ2-1,TGCGCCAGCAGCTCTACCGGGTCTCAGTACAATGAGCAGTTCTTC,CASSSTGSQYNEQFF
TRBD2,TRBV19,-,TRBJ2-5,TGTGCCAGTAGTCCGGCGGGAGCGGAGACCCAGTACTTC,CASSPAGAETQYF
-,TRBV10-3,-,TRBJ1-1,TGTGCCATCAGTGATTCCGTTTTGAACACTGAAGCTTTCTTT,CAISDSVLNTEAFF
TRBD2,TRBV4-1,-,TRBJ2-1,TGCGCCAGCAGCCAACCCCAGAGGGGACTAGCTAGGAATGAGCAGTTCTTC,CASSQPQRGLARNEQFF
-,TRBV6-1,-,TRBJ2-5,TGTGCCAGCAGTGACGCGGGGGCAGGAGAGACCCAGTACTTC,CASSDAGAGETQYF
TRBD2,TRBV6-5,once,TRBJ2-7,TGTGCCAGCAGTACGGGGGGGGGCGACGAGCAGTACTTC,CASSTGGGDEQYF
-,TRBV30,-,TRBJ1-2,TGTGCCCTACCCAGGGGTGGCTATGGCTACACCTTC,CALPRGGYGYTF
TRBD2,TRBV5-4,-,TRBJ2-3,TGTGCCAGCAGTGTCCCGGCGGCAACGGGACTATGGGGGGATACGCAGTATTTT,CASSVPAATGLWGDTQYF
TRBD2,TRBV19,-,TRBJ2-5,TGTGCCAGTAGTATGACGGGAGGGCGAGAGACCCAGTACTTC,CASSMTGGRETQYF
TRBD1,TRBV28,-,TRBJ2-5,TGTGCCAGCAGTTTATTAACAGGGGAATGGTACCAAGAGACCCAGTACTTC,CASSLLTGEWYQETQYF
-,TRBV18,-,TRBJ2-2,TGTGCCAGCTCACCAAGAGCGGGCCACACCGGGGAGCTGTTTTTT,CASSPRAGHTGELFF
-,TRBV14,few,TRBJ1-1,TGTGCCAGCAGCCCCTCGGTTCGCACTGAAGCTTTCTTT,CASSPSVRTEAFF
-,TRBV24-1,-,TRBJ1-5,TGTGCCACCAGTGATTCTAGGGGGTATAGCAATCAGCCCCAGCATTTT,CATSDSRGYSNQPQHF
TRBD2,TRBV7-6,-,TRBJ2-3,TGTGCCAGCAGCTTAGCGCCGGCTAGCGGGAGCACAGATACGCAGTATTTT,CASSLAPASGSTDTQYF
-,TRBV25-1,once,TRBJ1-2,TGTGCCAGCAGCTCCGGGACACGATATGGCTACACCTTC,CASSSGTRYGYTF
-,TRBV25-1,-,TRBJ1-5,TGTGCCAGCAGTCCCCAGGGCGCATATCAGCCCCAGCATTTT,CASSPQGAYQPQHF
-,TRBV4-2,-,TRBJ2-6,TGTGCCAGCAGCCAAGATCTTATGGCGGGAATTGGGGCCAACGTCCTGACTTTC,CASSQDLMAGIGANVLTF
-,TRBV2,-,TRBJ2-5,TGTGCCAGGACGGGATACAGTAGGGAGACCCAGTACTTC,CARTGYSRETQYF
-,TRBV5-1,-,TRBJ2-1,TGCGCCAGCAGCTGGCGGCAAAGTAGCGGAGGGTCCTGGGAGTTCTTC,CASSWRQSSGGSWEFF
TRBD2,TRBV5-1,-,TRBJ2-1,TGCGCCAGCAGTCTACCCACTAGCGGGACCTACAATGAGCAGTTCTTC,CASSLPTSGTYNEQFF
-,TRBV28,-,TRBJ1-1,TGTGCCAGCAGTTCAGTGAACACTGAAGCTTTCTTT,CASSSVNTEAFF
TRBD2,TRBV5-1,-,TRBJ2-1,TGCGCCAGCAGCTTGGCGAGGACTAGTTACAATGAGCAGTTCTTC,CASSLARTSYNEQFF
-,TRBV5-6,-,TRBJ2-7,TGTGCCAGCAGCTTGGCCACAGGCTACGAGCAGTACTTC,CASSLATGYEQYF
TRBD2,TRBV10-3,-,TRBJ2-7,TGTGCCATCAGTGACCAACTAGCGGGAGGATCCTACGAGCAGTACTTC,CAISDQLAGGSYEQYF
-,TRBV27,-,TRBJ1-5,TGTGCCAGCAGTTTTCGGTCGCATAGCAATCAGCCCCAGCATTTT,CASSFRSHSNQPQHF
TRBD1,TRBV28,once,TRBJ1-5,TGTGCCAGCAGTTTAGCCCCCTTAGGACAGGGAAGCAATCAGCCCCAGCATTTT,CASSLAPLGQGSNQPQHF
TRBD2,TRBV11-1,-,TRBJ2-1,TGTGCCAGCAGCCGTCGGACTAGCGGGAGGAATATTGAGCAGTTCTTC,CASSRRTSGRNIEQFF
-,TRBV5-5,-,TRBJ2-7,TGTGCCAGCAGCTTTATGCAGTACGAGCAGTACTTC,CASSFMQYEQYF
TRBD1,TRBV5-4,once,TRBJ2-6,TGTGCCAGCAGCCCTGGAGGACAGGGGGCGGGTGGGGCCAACGTCCTGACTTTC,CASSPGGQGAGGANVLTF
-,TRBV5-5,once,TRBJ1-1,TGTGCCAGCAGCCCACGGGAAGGGTGGACTGAAGCTTTCTTT,CASSPREGWTEAFF